This is a list of T cell receptor beta chains from one sample in a study of T cell repertoires in cytomegalovirus infection. TCRdb recomputed calls from the reads with MiXCR, one row per CDR3 protein. Here the sample spans 450,000 to 550,000 distinct CDR3 sequences, more than 40% being singletons. Their cognate antigens are unknown. The sample here was cultured PBMCs, taken from culture after CMV antigen stimulation. These receptors were taken from a human donor in good health (CMV status not recorded). Some clones in this sample may be carry-over from other donors' samples. The CDR3 runs from the conserved cysteine through the conserved F or W. D genes are given only for firm matches. Expanded clones are given a class, and other clones once, few, many or no size at all.

J gene	V gene	clone size	D gene	CDR3 protein	CDR3 DNA
TRBJ1-3	TRBV7-2	.	TRBD1	CASRTGGGNTIYF	TGTGCCAGCAGGACAGGGGGTGGAAACACCATATATTTT
TRBJ2-5	TRBV6-1	few	.	CASSEAASGDF	TGTGCCAGCAGTGAAGCCGCTTCTGGGGACTTC
TRBJ2-7	TRBV4-1	once	TRBD1	CASSHPGTGVYEQYF	TGCGCCAGCAGCCACCCGGGGACAGGTGTCTACGAGCAGTACTTC
TRBJ2-2	TRBV7-2	few	TRBD1	CASSLGDSFFGELFF	TGTGCCAGCAGCTTAGGGGACAGTTTCTTCGGGGAGCTGTTTTTT
TRBJ2-7	TRBV27	.	TRBD1	CASSRQGGTYEQYF	TGTGCCAGCAGTCGACAGGGGGGAACCTACGAGCAGTACTTC
TRBJ2-5	TRBV11-1	.	TRBD2	CASSLLPPSGDTGSEETQYF	TGTGCCAGCAGCTTACTCCCTCCTAGCGGGGATACGGGTTCCGAAGAGACCCAGTACTTC
TRBJ1-5	TRBV15	.	.	CATSRDRGASQPQHF	TGTGCCACCAGCAGAGATCGGGGGGCCTCTCAGCCCCAGCATTTT
TRBJ1-3	TRBV7-6	few	.	CASSLNTGMGNTIYF	TGTGCCAGCAGCTTAAACACGGGGATGGGAAACACCATATATTTT
TRBJ2-3	TRBV7-2	few	TRBD2	CASSLARLAGGFKDTQYF	TGTGCCAGCAGCTTAGCGCGACTAGCGGGAGGGTTTAAGGATACGCAGTATTTT
TRBJ1-5	TRBV19	few	.	CASTNSRVNQPQHF	TGTGCCAGTACCAATTCGAGGGTCAATCAGCCCCAGCATTTT
TRBJ2-5	TRBV20-1	few	.	CSGLGLETQYF	TGCAGTGGTCTGGGCTTAGAGACCCAGTACTTC
TRBJ2-2	TRBV7-2	many	.	CASSLFEDSGELFF	TGTGCCAGCAGCTTATTCGAGGATTCCGGGGAGCTGTTTTTT
TRBJ1-6	TRBV5-4	.	.	CASSFRPGPLHF	TGTGCCAGCAGCTTCCGTCCTGGACCCCTCCACTTT
TRBJ2-3	TRBV7-9	.	TRBD1	CASSPGTGAFTDTQYF	TGTGCCAGCAGCCCCGGGACAGGGGCCTTCACAGATACGCAGTATTTT
TRBJ2-5	TRBV5-4	few	TRBD2	CASTPSAGGGETQYF	TGTGCCAGCACCCCCTCTGCGGGGGGCGGGGAGACCCAGTACTTC
TRBJ1-2	TRBV2	few	.	CASTGGENYGYTF	TGTGCCAGCACCGGAGGGGAGAACTATGGCTACACCTTC
TRBJ2-3	TRBV20-1	.	TRBD2	CSAPPLAGSQTYTDTQYF	TGCAGTGCCCCGCCTCTAGCGGGGTCTCAAACCTACACAGATACGCAGTATTTT
TRBJ2-5	TRBV29-1	.	TRBD1	CSVGRTGSSGTQYF	TGCAGCGTTGGCAGGACAGGGTCTTCGGGGACCCAGTACTTC
TRBJ2-2	TRBV7-8	few	.	CASSLVRQVTGELFF	TGTGCCAGCAGCTTAGTTCGGCAAGTCACCGGGGAGCTGTTTTTT
TRBJ2-3	TRBV12-3/TRBV12-4	.	TRBD2	CASSFRVGRGGGDTQYF	TGTGCCAGCAGTTTCCGGGTAGGGCGGGGGGGCGGTGATACGCAGTATTTT
TRBJ2-1	TRBV19	few	.	CASSIGTAGEQFF	TGTGCCAGTAGTATAGGGACAGCCGGTGAGCAGTTCTTC
TRBJ2-2	TRBV12-3/TRBV12-4	.	TRBD1	CASSFDRGIFAGELFF	TGTGCCAGCAGTTTCGACAGGGGGATCTTTGCCGGGGAGCTGTTTTTT
TRBJ2-1	TRBV4-1	.	.	CASSQGPVDEQFF	TGCGCCAGCAGCCAAGGCCCGGTAGATGAGCAGTTCTTC
TRBJ2-3	TRBV11-2	.	.	CASSPTKGKRTDTQYF	TGTGCCAGCAGCCCCACAAAGGGGAAACGCACAGATACGCAGTATTTT
TRBJ2-3	TRBV2	.	TRBD1	CASSYDRGSTDTQYF	TGTGCCAGCAGTTACGACAGGGGAAGCACAGATACGCAGTATTTT
TRBJ2-3	TRBV7-2	.	.	CASTRDTDTQYF	TGTGCCAGCACCAGGGACACAGATACGCAGTATTTT
TRBJ2-7	TRBV12-3/TRBV12-4	.	.	CASSPRDRPSYEQYF	TGTGCCAGCAGTCCTCGGGACCGTCCTTCTTACGAGCAGTACTTC
TRBJ1-2	TRBV4-1	.	.	CASSQPGVGRGYTF	TGCGCCAGCAGCCAACCCGGGGTAGGGCGCGGCTACACCTTC
TRBJ2-1	TRBV19	few	TRBD1	CASSVDRDNEQFF	TGTGCCAGTAGTGTAGACAGGGACAATGAGCAGTTCTTC
TRBJ2-5	TRBV28	.	.	CASTLGVSGTQYF	TGTGCCAGCACCCTGGGGGTCAGCGGGACCCAGTACTTC
TRBJ2-3	TRBV6-1	.	TRBD2	CASTRLAGYTDTQYF	TGTGCCAGCACCCGACTAGCGGGGTACACAGATACGCAGTATTTT
TRBJ1-1	TRBV29-1	.	.	CSVVDTEAFF	TGCAGCGTTGTAGACACTGAAGCTTTCTTT
TRBJ2-5	TRBV7-2	many	TRBD2	CASSPAFSGGTQETQYF	TGTGCCAGCAGCCCAGCTTTTAGCGGGGGGACCCAAGAGACCCAGTACTTC
TRBJ2-3	TRBV7-8	.	TRBD2	CASSFVGLVTDTQYF	TGTGCCAGCAGCTTCGTGGGACTAGTCACAGATACGCAGTATTTT
TRBJ2-4	TRBV12-3/TRBV12-4	.	.	CASSLGRGSSKNIQYF	TGTGCCAGCAGTTTAGGGCGGGGAAGCAGCAAAAACATTCAGTACTTC
TRBJ2-2	TRBV7-2	.	.	CASNSRPPGELFF	TGTGCCAGCAACTCGCGGCCGCCCGGGGAGCTGTTTTTT
TRBJ2-7	TRBV7-2	.	TRBD1	CASSRVSGTDPPYEQYF	TGTGCCAGCAGCAGGGTTTCCGGGACAGATCCACCCTACGAGCAGTACTTC
TRBJ2-3	TRBV20-1	.	TRBD2	CSALVSSGGFTDTQYF	TGCAGTGCTCTCGTGTCTAGCGGGGGATTCACAGATACGCAGTATTTT
TRBJ2-7	TRBV6-6	.	.	CASRDSGLYEQYF	TGTGCCAGCAGGGACTCAGGGTTGTACGAGCAGTACTTC
TRBJ1-1	TRBV4-1	.	.	CASSNPARRAEAFF	TGCGCCAGCAGCAATCCGGCCCGAAGGGCTGAAGCTTTCTTT
TRBJ2-1	TRBV7-2	.	.	CASSLLPPQVSNEQFF	TGTGCCAGCAGCTTACTGCCCCCCCAGGTCAGCAATGAGCAGTTCTTC
TRBJ2-3	TRBV29-1	.	TRBD2	CSVEDRAGGDTQYF	TGCAGCGTTGAAGATCGAGCGGGGGGGGATACGCAGTATTTT
TRBJ2-7	TRBV29-1	.	.	CSVGNSGEQYF	TGCAGCGTTGGAAACTCGGGGGAGCAGTACTTC
TRBJ2-2	TRBV7-2	few	TRBD2	CASSLIGEGMAGELFF	TGTGCCAGCAGCCTTATTGGGGAGGGCATGGCCGGGGAGCTGTTTTTT
TRBJ1-3	TRBV25-1	few	.	CASVKKGPNASGGGNTIYF	TGTGCCAGCGTTAAAAAAGGGCCAAACGCGTCGGGGGGTGGAAACACCATATATTTT
TRBJ2-3	TRBV7-2	.	.	CASSLRGFTDTQYF	TGTGCCAGCAGCTTGAGGGGGTTCACAGATACGCAGTATTTT
TRBJ2-5	TRBV7-6	once	TRBD2	CASSSRGGSETQYF	TGTGCCAGCAGCTCCCGGGGGGGCTCAGAGACCCAGTACTTC
TRBJ2-5	TRBV5-1	.	.	CASSLGGNQETQYF	TGCGCCAGCAGCTTGGGAGGGAACCAAGAGACCCAGTACTTC
TRBJ2-3	TRBV28	many	TRBD2	CASSLESLGGGSTDTQYF	TGTGCCAGCAGTTTAGAGTCATTGGGGGGGGGTAGCACAGATACGCAGTATTTT
TRBJ2-4	TRBV7-2	.	.	CASSLAGGLVAKNIQYF	TGTGCCAGCAGCTTAGCGGGCGGCCTAGTAGCCAAAAACATTCAGTACTTC
TRBJ1-5	TRBV7-2	.	.	CASSLGTAHQPQHF	TGTGCCAGCAGCTTAGGAACAGCCCATCAGCCCCAGCATTTT
TRBJ1-4	TRBV7-6	.	.	CASSLSRVTNEKLFF	TGTGCCAGCAGCTTATCCCGGGTGACGAATGAAAAACTGTTTTTT
TRBJ1-2	TRBV6-1	.	TRBD1	CASRKPTGGFGYTF	TGTGCCAGCAGAAAACCTACAGGGGGTTTTGGCTACACCTTC
TRBJ2-2	TRBV7-2	few	.	CASSNLRGVNGELFF	TGTGCCAGCAGCAACCTACGGGGAGTTAACGGGGAGCTGTTTTTT
TRBJ1-3	TRBV6-2/TRBV6-3	.	.	CASSFAGSSGNTIYF	TGTGCCAGCAGTTTCGCGGGTTCCTCTGGAAACACCATATATTTT
TRBJ2-2	TRBV7-2	.	.	CASSLRGWDTGELFF	TGTGCCAGCAGCTTGAGGGGTTGGGACACCGGGGAGCTGTTTTTT
TRBJ1-5	TRBV12-5	.	TRBD1	CASAPSGGGQPQHF	TGTGCTAGTGCACCATCAGGGGGCGGTCAGCCCCAGCATTTT
TRBJ2-1	TRBV29-1	once	.	CSVGGGGRLAASSYNEQFF	TGCAGCGTTGGGGGGGGGGGCAGGTTGGCAGCAAGCTCCTACAATGAGCAGTTCTTC
TRBJ1-1	TRBV7-2	.	.	CASSFSGSNTEAFF	TGTGCCAGCAGCTTCTCGGGTTCGAACACTGAAGCTTTCTTT